One and the same sample provided the 14 T cell receptor beta chains below, sequenced in a study of T cell repertoires in cytomegalovirus infection. One entry per CDR3 protein, called by TCRdb with MiXCR from the reads. The table lists 100,000 to 150,000 distinct CDR3 sequences, less than 9.5% of them singletons. The sample comprised PBMCs. Source of these receptors: a human donor in good health (CMV status not recorded). Some clones in this sample may be carry-over from other donors' samples.

The chain joins TRBV6-6 to TRBJ2-1; 8 bases fit TRBD2. Germline V CDR1 and CDR2: MNHNY, SVGAGI (reference sequence). This CDR3 spans 18 amino acids. V gave up 2 bases and J gave up 5 bases; unmatched junction bases: 14. In DNA form, the CDR3 reads TGTGCCAGCAGTTACGGCTTCGGCCTAGCGGGCAAGAACAATGAGCAGTTCTTC. Translated, it gives CASSYGFGLAGKNNEQFF.

This clonotype was seen ten or more times. This sequence joins TRBV29-1 and TRBJ1-1; D might be TRBD1 (6 bases). The V gene's germline CDR1 is SQVTM and CDR2 ANQGSEA. V lost 6 bases and J lost 1, with 15 bases in between. The CDR3 sequence is 14 residues long. CDR3 protein: CSVYRDISNTEAFF. CDR3 nucleotides: TGCAGCGTATACCGGGACATCTCGAACACTGAAGCTTTCTTT.

There are a few counts of this clonotype. CDR3 residues: CSVARVGDGYTF. In DNA, the CDR3 is TGCAGCGTCGCTAGGGTTGGGGATGGCTACACCTTC. The chain combines TRBV29-1 with TRBJ1-2; D remains ambiguous. The CDR3 contains 12 residues. Germline values: CDR1 SQVTM, CDR2 ANQGSEA. Trimming took 6 bases from V and 6 from J, leaving 14 bases between them.

This clonotype was detected ten times or more. The chain recombines TRBV20-1 with TRBJ1-1; D unclear. V was shortened by 3 bases and J by 9 bases, with 17 bases between the two germline ends. The CDR3 is 13 residues long. Germline CDR1 and CDR2: DFQATT and SNEGSKA (reference sequence). CDR3 in amino acids: CSASSSPTAQAFF. The CDR3, as DNA: TGCAGTGCTAGCAGCAGCCCAACAGCGCAAGCTTTCTTT.

This clonotype turned up a few times. The CDR3 reads CASSGDSSNQPQHF. CDR3 sequence (DNA): TGTGCCAGCAGTGGGGACAGTAGCAATCAGCCCCAGCATTTT. The J gene is TRBJ1-5, the V gene TRBV2, with TRBD1 identical over 7 bases. Germline CDR1 SNHLY, CDR2 FYNNEI. V dropped 4 bases and J dropped 0; count of bases not matched to a gene: 0. The CDR3 is 14 amino acids.

This clonotype was seen at least ten times. The V gene is TRBV29-1, the J gene TRBJ2-7, with D possibly being TRBD1 (6 bases). This CDR3 region has 11 residues. The germline gives CDR1 SQVTM, CDR2 ANQGSEA. Trimming pared 7 bases from V and 3 bases from J, leaving 10 bases between. The CDR3 region has the DNA TGCAGCGGCGGACAGAACTACGAGCAGTACTTC. This translates into CSGGQNYEQYF.

This clonotype has a count of ten or more. The chain recombines TRBV5-1 with TRBJ2-2; D may be TRBD1 (6 bases). Trimming pared 1 base from V and 6 bases from J, leaving 13 bases between. The CDR3 extends over 15 amino acids. From germline, CDR1 is SGHRS and CDR2 YFSETQ. In DNA, the CDR3 is TGCGCCAGCAGCTTGTCTCCAGGGGTCGCCGGGGAGCTGTTTTTT. Residues: CASSLSPGVAGELFF. The full variable domain, rest sourced from reference TRBV5-1 and TRBJ2-2, is KAGVTQTPRYLIKTRGQQVTLSCSPISGHRSVSWYQQTPGQGLQFLFEYFSETQRNKGNFPGRFSGRQFSNSRSEMNVSTLELGDSALYLCASSLSPGVAGELFFGEGSRLTVL.

The sample holds many counts of this clonotype. In DNA form, the CDR3 reads TGTGCCAGCAGCTTAACCGGGACAGTGGAGAATGGCTACACCTTC. This codes for CASSLTGTVENGYTF. The J gene is TRBJ1-2, the V gene TRBV7-8, with 7 positions matching TRBD1. V lost 2 bases and J lost 6; bases outside the gene matches: 9. CDR3 length equals 15 residues. The germline gives CDR1 SGHVS, CDR2 FQNEAQ.

Comment on this clonotype: This sequence may be a read error, since a much larger clone differs from it by one base. V gene TRBV19 combines with J gene TRBJ2-1; 8 bases fit TRBD1. V dropped 9 bases and J dropped 5; count of bases not matched to a gene: 12. CDR1 LNHDA and CDR2 SQIVND come from the germline V gene (reference sequence). This CDR3 comprises 15 residues. CDR3 residues: CARSGQGNLDNEQFF. For the CDR3, the DNA is TGTGCCAGAAGCGGACAGGGAAATCTTGACAATGAGCAGTTCTTC.

The chain combines TRBV7-2 with TRBJ2-3; D call uncertain. The length of the CDR3 is 12 residues. V lost 4 bases and J lost 6, with 8 bases in between. From germline, CDR1 is SGHTA and CDR2 FQGNSA. CDR3 residues: CASSSSEDTQYF. CDR3 nucleotide sequence: TGTGCCAGCAGCTCCTCTGAGGATACGCAGTATTTT.

This clonotype came up once. This may come from a read error, since a much larger clone is one base off. This sequence joins TRBV6-2 or TRBV6-3 and TRBJ2-2; no firm D call. The CDR3 consists of 18 residues. Trimming removed 4 bases at V and 6 bases at J, with 24 bases between. Germline lookup yields CDR1 MNHEY and CDR2 SVGEGT. DNA of the CDR3: TGTGCCAGCAGTTGCTCCTTAGCTGGCCCTCGAATAGCCGGGGAGCTGTTTTTT. Translating it yields CASSCSLAGPRIAGELFF.

This clonotype was detected ten times or more. The CDR3 DNA is TGTGCCAGTTACAGTAGCTCCTACAATGAGCAGTTCTTC. Amino acids: CASYSSSYNEQFF. This chain connects TRBV5-4 to TRBJ2-1, with D unclear. The germline gives CDR1 SGHNT, CDR2 YYREEE (reference sequence). Trimming took 8 bases from V and 0 from J, leaving 9 bases between them. This CDR3 region has 13 residues.

This clonotype was seen a few times. The rearrangement uses TRBV20-1 and TRBJ2-3; D uncertain. The CDR3 spans 14 residues. V was cut by 1 base and J by 6 bases, with 14 bases left in between. Germline V CDR1 and CDR2: DFQATT, SNEGSKA (reference sequence). The CDR3 here is CSARGKVSPDTQYF. The CDR3 DNA reads as TGCAGTGCTAGAGGGAAGGTTAGCCCGGATACGCAGTATTTT.

This clonotype was picked up many times. V usage is TRBV7-2 and J usage is TRBJ2-7; TRBD2 aligns across 8 bases. V trimming: 3 bases; J trimming: 3 bases; junction bases outside the gene matches: 4. The CDR3 has 14 amino acids. Per the germline V gene, CDR1 is SGHTA and CDR2 is FQGNSA. The CDR3 loop reads CASSLGTRGYEQYF. The CDR3 DNA reads TGTGCCAGCAGCTTGGGGACTAGGGGCTACGAGCAGTACTTC.